This is a list of T cell receptor beta chains from one sample in a study of OX40 agonist ivuxolimab in advanced cancers. Here immunoSEQ multiplex PCR was the method, and the copy in TCRdb shows in-frame clones only, minus some. The data contain 100,000 to 140,000 clones, approximately 90% of them seen just once; the ten biggest clones take up roughly 1.3%. Sample: CD4+ or CD8+ T cells sorted from blood, taken in a trial of the OX40 agonist ivuxolimab. Receptors were obtained from an adult with an advanced solid tumor such as melanoma, head and neck, liver or kidney cancer. CDR3s leave out the opening cysteine and the closing phenylalanine or tryptophan. The order of the fields is J gene, D gene, V gene, CDR3 protein. The D gene is left open where the match is weak.

>TRBJ1-4|NA|TRBV6-1
ASKDGLTNEKLF
>TRBJ2-7|TRBD1|TRBV5-1
ASSLGATGANEQY
>TRBJ1-1|NA|TRBV19
ASSIPPTEAF
>TRBJ2-1|TRBD2|TRBV19
ASTHRREPGGREQF
>TRBJ2-1|NA|TRBV30
ACDSRSSYNEQF
>TRBJ1-1|TRBD1|TRBV28
ASSPGGSSTEAF
>TRBJ1-4|TRBD1|TRBV27
ASSRQGRATNEKLF
>TRBJ2-1|TRBD1|TRBV6-1
ASSGDGRGQIYNEQF
>TRBJ2-1|TRBD2|TRBV9
ASSSDQGLAGGNEQF
>NA|NA|TRBV27
ASQPNPPPYEQY
>TRBJ1-3|NA|TRBV18
ASSPPDGNTIY
>TRBJ2-2|NA|TRBV7-3
ASSFVGMGTGELF
>TRBJ1-5|NA|TRBV30
AWTPPGTHPRGQPQH
>TRBJ2-2|NA|TRBV7-3
ASSTSLVTGELF
>TRBJ2-1|TRBD2|TRBV5-1
ASAPLAGEGGQF
>TRBJ1-1|NA|TRBV28
ASSLFGGGTEAF
>TRBJ2-5|NA|TRBV28
ASSSGRWETQY
>TRBJ2-7|TRBD2|TRBV14
ASSQVAGGPQY
>TRBJ1-2|NA|TRBV28
ASSRYLGHHYGYT
>TRBJ1-5|NA|TRBV28
ASSWVDNQPQH
>TRBJ1-1|NA|TRBV18
ASSPPYAGNTEAF
>TRBJ2-2|NA|TRBV19
ASFSGEGTGELF
>TRBJ1-2|TRBD1|TRBV9
ASSVRQGASQDGYT
>TRBJ1-1|TRBD1|TRBV6-6
ASRDDLTGGNTEAF
>TRBJ1-1|NA|TRBV7-9
ASSWGRGAGTEAF
>TRBJ1-2|TRBD1|TRBV5-4
ASSLNRGDYGYT
>TRBJ1-5|TRBD1|TRBV19
ASSMTGGNQPQH
>TRBJ1-1|NA|TRBV5-4
ASSLIQGLGTEAF
>TRBJ1-5|NA|TRBV18
ASSPGVLANQPQH
>TRBJ2-7|TRBD1|TRBV2
ASSSWGTGSYEQY
>TRBJ1-2|TRBD1|TRBV11-2
ASSQGAGGRT
>TRBJ1-4|TRBD1|TRBV28
ASSWGTGVATNEKLF
>TRBJ2-5|TRBD1|TRBV6-5
ASSYGQGGETQY
>TRBJ2-7|NA|TRBV9
ASSVSDSYEQY
>TRBJ2-6|TRBD1|TRBV6-4
ASSDRAGTGGAGANVLT
>TRBJ2-2|TRBD2|TRBV28
ASSFVSGRAGGELF
>TRBJ1-1|TRBD1|TRBV29-1
SGAGQQNTEAF
>TRBJ2-5|NA|TRBV5-6
ASSPGGPRETQY
>TRBJ1-5|NA|TRBV2
ASSQQRHSNQPQH
>TRBJ2-7|TRBD2|TRBV19
ASSIGWTSGSYEQY
>TRBJ2-1|TRBD2|TRBV10-1
ASSNGAGGVYNEQF
>TRBJ2-3|NA|TRBV10-3
AISESTDTQY
>TRBJ1-2|NA|TRBV28
ASSLGSSLNYGYT
>TRBJ2-7|TRBD2|TRBV9
ASSVEGLAAYEQY
>TRBJ2-7|TRBD1|TRBV18
ASSPAPGQGFGVYEQY
>TRBJ2-1|TRBD2|TRBV7-2
ASSLVREGLNEQF
>TRBJ2-7|TRBD1|TRBV5-1
ASSYWDRGSREQY
>TRBJ1-1|NA|TRBV15
ATSVRYTEAF
>TRBJ2-7|TRBD1|TRBV28
ASSFSPDRGLGEQY
>TRBJ2-7|NA|TRBV2
ASSEGPGVTYEQY
>TRBJ2-4|NA|TRBV19
ASSIIIAKNIQY
>TRBJ2-1|TRBD2|TRBV5-4
ASSSRSGSYNEQF